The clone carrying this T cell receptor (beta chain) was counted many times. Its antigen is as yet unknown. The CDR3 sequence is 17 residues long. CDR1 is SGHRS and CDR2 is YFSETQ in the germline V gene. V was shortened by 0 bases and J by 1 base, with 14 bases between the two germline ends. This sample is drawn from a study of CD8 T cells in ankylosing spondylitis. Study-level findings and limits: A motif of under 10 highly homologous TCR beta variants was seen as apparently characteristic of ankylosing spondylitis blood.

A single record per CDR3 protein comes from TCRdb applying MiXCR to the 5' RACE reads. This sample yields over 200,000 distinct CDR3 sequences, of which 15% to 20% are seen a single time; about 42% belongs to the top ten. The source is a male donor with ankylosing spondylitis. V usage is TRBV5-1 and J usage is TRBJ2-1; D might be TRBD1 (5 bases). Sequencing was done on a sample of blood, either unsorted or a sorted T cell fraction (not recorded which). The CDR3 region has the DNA TGCGCCAGCAGCTTGGATGACAGACACTTATCCTACAATGAGCAGTTCTTC. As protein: CASSLDDRHLSYNEQFF.